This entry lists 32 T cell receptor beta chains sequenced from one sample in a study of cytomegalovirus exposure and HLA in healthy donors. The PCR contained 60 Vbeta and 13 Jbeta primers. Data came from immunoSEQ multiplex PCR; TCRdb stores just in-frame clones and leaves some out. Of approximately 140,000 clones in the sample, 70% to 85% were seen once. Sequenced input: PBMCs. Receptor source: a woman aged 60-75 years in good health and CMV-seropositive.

The CDR3 DNA sequence: TGTGCCAGCAGCCCCGACAGTTATGGCTACACCTTC. Translation gives CASSPDSYGYTF. The gene calls are TRBV9 and TRBJ1-2; tentative D call: TRBD1 (5 bases). CDR3 size: 12 residues. Trimming stripped 4 bases from V and 5 bases from J, with 9 bases between. Germline V CDR1 and CDR2: SGDLS, YYNGEE.

The CDR3 spells CASSQTGTGESPLHF. The CDR3 DNA reads as TGTGCCAGCTCACAAACCGGGACAGGGGAATCACCCCTCCACTTT. The chain links TRBV18 to TRBJ1-6; 10 nucleotides agree with TRBD1. Germline CDR1 reads KGHSH; CDR2 reads LQKENI. The CDR3 consists of 15 residues. V dropped 4 bases and J dropped 10; count of bases not matched to a gene: 7.

The CDR3 DNA reads as TGCGCCAGCAGGACAGGCTGGGGTCAAGGTCAAGATACGCAGTATTTT. Protein product: CASRTGWGQGQDTQYF. J is TRBJ2-3 and V is TRBV5-1, with D perhaps TRBD1 (6 bases). Trimming took 5 bases from V and 5 from J, leaving 21 bases between them. This CDR3 has 16 amino acids. Germline V gene lookup returns CDR1 SGHRS and CDR2 YFSETQ.

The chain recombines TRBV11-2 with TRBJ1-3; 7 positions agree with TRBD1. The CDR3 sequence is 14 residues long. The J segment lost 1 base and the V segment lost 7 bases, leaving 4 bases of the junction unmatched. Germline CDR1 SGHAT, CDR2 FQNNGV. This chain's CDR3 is CASTETGSGNTIYF. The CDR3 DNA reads TGTGCCAGCACCGAGACAGGGTCTGGAAACACCATATATTTT.

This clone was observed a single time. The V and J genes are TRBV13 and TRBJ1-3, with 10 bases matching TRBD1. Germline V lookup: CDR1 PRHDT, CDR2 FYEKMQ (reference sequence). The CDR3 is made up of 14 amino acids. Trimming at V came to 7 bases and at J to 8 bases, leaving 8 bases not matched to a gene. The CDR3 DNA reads TGTGCCAGCACTCCTGACAGGGGGCCGGACACCATATATTTT. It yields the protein CASTPDRGPDTIYF.

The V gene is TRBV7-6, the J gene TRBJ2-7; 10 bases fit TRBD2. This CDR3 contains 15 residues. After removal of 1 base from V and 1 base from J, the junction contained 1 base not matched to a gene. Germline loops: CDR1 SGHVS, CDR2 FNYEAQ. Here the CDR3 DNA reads TGTGCCAGCAGCTTAGTAGCGGGGGGTTCCTACGAGCAGTACTTC. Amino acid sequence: CASSLVAGGSYEQYF.

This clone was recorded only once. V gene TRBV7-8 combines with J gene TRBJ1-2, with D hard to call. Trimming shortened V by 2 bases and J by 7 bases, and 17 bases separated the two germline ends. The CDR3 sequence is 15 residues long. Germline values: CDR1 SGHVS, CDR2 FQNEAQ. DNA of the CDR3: TGTGCCAGCAGCTTACAACGGGATATCAGTACTGGCTACACCTTC. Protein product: CASSLQRDISTGYTF.

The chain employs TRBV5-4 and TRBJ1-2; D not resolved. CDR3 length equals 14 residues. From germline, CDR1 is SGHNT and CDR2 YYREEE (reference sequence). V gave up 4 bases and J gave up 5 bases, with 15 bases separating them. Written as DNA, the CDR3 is TGTGCCAGCAGCGCGGGATCGACGGCTTATGGCTACACCTTC. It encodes CASSAGSTAYGYTF.

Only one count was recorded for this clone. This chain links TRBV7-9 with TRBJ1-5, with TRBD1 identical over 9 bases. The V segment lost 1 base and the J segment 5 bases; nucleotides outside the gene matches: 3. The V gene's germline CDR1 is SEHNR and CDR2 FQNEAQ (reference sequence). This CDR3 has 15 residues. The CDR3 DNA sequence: TGTGCCAGCAGCTTAGGACAGGGGGTCGATCAGCCCCAGCATTTT. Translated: CASSLGQGVDQPQHF.

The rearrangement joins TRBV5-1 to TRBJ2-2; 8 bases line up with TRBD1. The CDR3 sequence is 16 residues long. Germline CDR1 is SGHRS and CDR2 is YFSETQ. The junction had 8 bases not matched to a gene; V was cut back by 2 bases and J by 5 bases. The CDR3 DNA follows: TGCGCCAGCAGCTTCACGCAGGGGGCGACGACCGGGGAGCTGTTTTTT. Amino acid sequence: CASSFTQGATTGELFF.

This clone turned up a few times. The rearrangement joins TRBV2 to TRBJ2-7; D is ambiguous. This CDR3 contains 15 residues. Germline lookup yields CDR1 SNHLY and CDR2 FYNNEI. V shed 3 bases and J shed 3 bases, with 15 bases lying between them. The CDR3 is CASSEVGRPGYEQYF. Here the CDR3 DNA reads TGTGCCAGCAGTGAGGTGGGCAGGCCTGGCTACGAGCAGTACTTC.

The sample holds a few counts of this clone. Here the CDR3 DNA reads TGTGCCAGCAACCGGAGGTTGAATTTCGCAGATACGCAGTATTTT. The encoded protein is CASNRRLNFADTQYF. This chain uses TRBV21-1 with TRBJ2-3; the listed D gene, TRBD2, was not tested against the DNA. TRBV21-1 is a listed pseudogene. The length of the CDR3 is 15 residues.

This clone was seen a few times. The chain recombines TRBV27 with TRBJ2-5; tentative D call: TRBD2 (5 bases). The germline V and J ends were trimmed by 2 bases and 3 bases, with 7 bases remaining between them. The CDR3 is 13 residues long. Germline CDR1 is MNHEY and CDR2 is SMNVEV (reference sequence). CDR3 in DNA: TGTGCCAGCAGTTTAAAACTAGAAGAGACCCAGTACTTC. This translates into CASSLKLEETQYF.

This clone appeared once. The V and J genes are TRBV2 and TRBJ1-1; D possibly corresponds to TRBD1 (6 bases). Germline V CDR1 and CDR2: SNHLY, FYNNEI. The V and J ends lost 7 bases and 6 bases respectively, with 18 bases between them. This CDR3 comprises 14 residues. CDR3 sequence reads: CASIRVPGGPEAFF. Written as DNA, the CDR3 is TGTGCCAGCATCAGGGTCCCGGGGGGCCCTGAAGCTTTCTTT.

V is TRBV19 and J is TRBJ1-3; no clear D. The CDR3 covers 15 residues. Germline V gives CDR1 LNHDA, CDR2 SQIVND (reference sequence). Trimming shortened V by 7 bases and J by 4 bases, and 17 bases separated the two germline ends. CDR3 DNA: TGTGCCAGTATGTCCCGCAGCGGGAGCGGAAACACCATATATTTT. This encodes CASMSRSGSGNTIYF.

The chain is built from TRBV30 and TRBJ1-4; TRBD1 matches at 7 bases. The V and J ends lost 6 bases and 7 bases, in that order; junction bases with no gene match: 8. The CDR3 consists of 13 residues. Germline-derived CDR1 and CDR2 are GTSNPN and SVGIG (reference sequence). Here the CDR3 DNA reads TGTGCCTGCCTCACAGGGGCTAGTGAAAAACTGTTTTTT. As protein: CACLTGASEKLFF. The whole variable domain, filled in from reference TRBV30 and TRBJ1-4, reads SQTIHQWPATLVQPVGSPLSLECTVEGTSNPNLYWYRQAAGRGLQLLFYSVGIGQISSEVPQNLSASRPQDRQFILSSKKLLLSDSGFYLCACLTGASEKLFFGSGTQLSVL.

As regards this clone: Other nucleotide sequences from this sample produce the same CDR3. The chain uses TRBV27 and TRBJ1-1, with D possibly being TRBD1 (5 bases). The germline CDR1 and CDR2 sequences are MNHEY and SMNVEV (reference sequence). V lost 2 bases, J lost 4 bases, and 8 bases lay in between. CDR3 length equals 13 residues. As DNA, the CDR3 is TGTGCCAGCAGTTTACGGGGGAGCACTGAAGCTTTCTTT. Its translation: CASSLRGSTEAFF.

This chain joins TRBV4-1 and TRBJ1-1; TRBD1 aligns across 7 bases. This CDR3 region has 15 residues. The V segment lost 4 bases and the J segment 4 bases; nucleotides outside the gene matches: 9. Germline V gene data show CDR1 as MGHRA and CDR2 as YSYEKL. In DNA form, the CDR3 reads TGCGCCAGCAGCCTTCCTTTAGGACAGGCCACTGAAGCTTTCTTT. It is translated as CASSLPLGQATEAFF.

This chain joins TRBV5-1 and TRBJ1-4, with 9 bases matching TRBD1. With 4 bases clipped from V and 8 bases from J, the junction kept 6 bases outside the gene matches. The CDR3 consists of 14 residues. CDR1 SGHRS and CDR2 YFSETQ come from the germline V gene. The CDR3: CASSPGQGGEKLFF. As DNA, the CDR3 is TGCGCCAGCAGCCCGGGACAGGGAGGAGAAAAACTGTTTTTT.

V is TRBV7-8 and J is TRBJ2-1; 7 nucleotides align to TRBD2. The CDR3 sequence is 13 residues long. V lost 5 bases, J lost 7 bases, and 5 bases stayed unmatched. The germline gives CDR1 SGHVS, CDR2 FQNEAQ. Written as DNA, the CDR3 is TGTGCCAGCAGCCTACTAGCGAGGAATGAGCAGTTCTTC. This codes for CASSLLARNEQFF.

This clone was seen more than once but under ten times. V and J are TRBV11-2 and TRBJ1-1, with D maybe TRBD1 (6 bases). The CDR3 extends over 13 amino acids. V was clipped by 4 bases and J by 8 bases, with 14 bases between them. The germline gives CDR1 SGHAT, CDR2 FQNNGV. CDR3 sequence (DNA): TGTGCCAGCAGCTATAGGGGGGGAGGAGAAGCTTTCTTT. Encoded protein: CASSYRGGGEAFF.

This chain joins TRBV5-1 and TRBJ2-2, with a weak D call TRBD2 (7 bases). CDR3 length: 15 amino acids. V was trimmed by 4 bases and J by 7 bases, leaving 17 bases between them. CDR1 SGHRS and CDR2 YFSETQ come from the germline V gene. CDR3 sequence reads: CASSPGARGNGELFF. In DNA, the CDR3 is TGCGCCAGCAGCCCGGGGGCGCGGGGGAACGGGGAGCTGTTTTTT.

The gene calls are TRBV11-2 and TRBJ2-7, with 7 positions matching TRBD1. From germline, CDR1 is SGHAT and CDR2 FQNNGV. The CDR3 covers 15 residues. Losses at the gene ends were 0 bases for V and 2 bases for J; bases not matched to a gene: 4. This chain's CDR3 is CASSLDGDRTYEQYF. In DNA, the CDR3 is TGTGCCAGCAGCTTAGATGGGGACAGAACCTACGAGCAGTACTTC.

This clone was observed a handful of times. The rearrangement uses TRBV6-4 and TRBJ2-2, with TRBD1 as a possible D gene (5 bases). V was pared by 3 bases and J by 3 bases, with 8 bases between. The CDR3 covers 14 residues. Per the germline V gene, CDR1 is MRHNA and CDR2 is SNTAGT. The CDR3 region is CASSEGPHTGELFF. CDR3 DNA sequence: TGTGCCAGCAGTGAGGGGCCCCACACCGGGGAGCTGTTTTTT.

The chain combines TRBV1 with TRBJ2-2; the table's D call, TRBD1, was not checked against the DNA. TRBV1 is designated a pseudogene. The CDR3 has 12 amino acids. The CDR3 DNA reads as TGCACCAGCCAGTTGGCTACCGGGGAGCTGTTTTTT. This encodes CTSQLATGELFF.

DNA of the CDR3: TGTGCCAGCTCATTCGGACTAGCGGGGTCGGTAGATACGCAGTATTTT. Encoded protein: CASSFGLAGSVDTQYF. The gene calls are TRBV18 and TRBJ2-3; 12 bases align to TRBD2. CDR1 KGHSH and CDR2 LQKENI come from the germline V gene. The length of the CDR3 is 16 residues. V trimming: 5 bases; J trimming: 5 bases; junction bases outside the gene matches: 8. The entire variable domain, with the rest obtained from reference TRBV18 and TRBJ2-3, is as follows: NAGVMQNPRHLVRRRGQEARLRCSPMKGHSHVYWYRQLPEEGLKFMVYLQKENIIDESGMPKERFSAEFPKEGPSILRIQQVVRGDSAAYFCASSFGLAGSVDTQYFGPGTRLTVL.

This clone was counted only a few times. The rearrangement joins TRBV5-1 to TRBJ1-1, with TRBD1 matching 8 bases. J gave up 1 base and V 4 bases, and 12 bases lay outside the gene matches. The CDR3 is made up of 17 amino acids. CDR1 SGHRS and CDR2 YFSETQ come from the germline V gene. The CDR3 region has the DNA TGCGCCAGCAGCCTTCAGACCGGGACAGGTCCGAACACTGAAGCTTTCTTT. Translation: CASSLQTGTGPNTEAFF. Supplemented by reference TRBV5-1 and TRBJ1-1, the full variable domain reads KAGVTQTPRYLIKTRGQQVTLSCSPISGHRSVSWYQQTPGQGLQFLFEYFSETQRNKGNFPGRFSGRQFSNSRSEMNVSTLELGDSALYLCASSLQTGTGPNTEAFFGQGTRLTVV.

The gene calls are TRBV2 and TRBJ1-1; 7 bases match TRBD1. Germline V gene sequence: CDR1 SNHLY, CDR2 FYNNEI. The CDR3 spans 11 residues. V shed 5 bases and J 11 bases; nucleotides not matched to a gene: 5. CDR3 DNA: TGTGCCAGCAGTCCGGGACAGACGGCTTTCTTT. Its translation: CASSPGQTAFF. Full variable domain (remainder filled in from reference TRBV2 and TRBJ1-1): EPEVTQTPSHQVTQMGQEVILRCVPISNHLYFYWYRQILGQKVEFLVSFYNNEISEKSEIFDDQFSVERPDGSNFTLKIRSTKLEDSAMYFCASSPGQTAFFGQGTRLTVV.

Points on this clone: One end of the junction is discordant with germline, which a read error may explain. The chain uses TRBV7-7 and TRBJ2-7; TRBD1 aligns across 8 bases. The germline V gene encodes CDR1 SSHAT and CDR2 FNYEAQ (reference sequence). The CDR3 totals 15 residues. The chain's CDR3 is CASSPGQGGPYEQYF. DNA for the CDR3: TGTGCTAGCAGCCCCGGACAGGGAGGTCCCTACGAGCAGTACTTC. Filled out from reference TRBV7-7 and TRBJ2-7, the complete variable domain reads GAGVSQSPRYKVTKRGQDVTLRCDPISSHATLYWYQQALGQGPEFLTYFNYEAQPDKSGLPSDRFSAERPEGSISTLTIQRTEQRDSAMYRCASSPGQGGPYEQYFGPGTRLTVT.

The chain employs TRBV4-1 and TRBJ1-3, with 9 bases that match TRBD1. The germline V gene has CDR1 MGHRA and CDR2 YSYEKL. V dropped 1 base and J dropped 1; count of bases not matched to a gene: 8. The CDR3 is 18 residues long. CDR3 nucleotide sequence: TGCGCCAGCAGCCAAGGGACAGGGGAGGTTTGGTCTGGAAACACCATATATTTT. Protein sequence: CASSQGTGEVWSGNTIYF.

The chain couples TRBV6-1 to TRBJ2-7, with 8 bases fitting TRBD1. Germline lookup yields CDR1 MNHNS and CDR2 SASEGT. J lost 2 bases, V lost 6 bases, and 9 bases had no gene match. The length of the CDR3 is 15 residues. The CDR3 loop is CASRTGTGSPYEQYF. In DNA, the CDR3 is TGTGCCAGCAGGACGGGGACAGGCTCCCCCTACGAGCAGTACTTC.

In DNA form, the CDR3 reads TGTGCCAGCAGTTACACAGGGTATGAAAAACTGTTTTTT. It encodes CASSYTGYEKLFF. The rearrangement joins TRBV6-5 to TRBJ1-4; D is possibly TRBD1 (6 bases). CDR3 length: 13 amino acids. The V end was cut by 2 bases, the J end by 6 bases, with 7 bases between. Germline V gene data show CDR1 as MNHEY and CDR2 as SVGAGI.